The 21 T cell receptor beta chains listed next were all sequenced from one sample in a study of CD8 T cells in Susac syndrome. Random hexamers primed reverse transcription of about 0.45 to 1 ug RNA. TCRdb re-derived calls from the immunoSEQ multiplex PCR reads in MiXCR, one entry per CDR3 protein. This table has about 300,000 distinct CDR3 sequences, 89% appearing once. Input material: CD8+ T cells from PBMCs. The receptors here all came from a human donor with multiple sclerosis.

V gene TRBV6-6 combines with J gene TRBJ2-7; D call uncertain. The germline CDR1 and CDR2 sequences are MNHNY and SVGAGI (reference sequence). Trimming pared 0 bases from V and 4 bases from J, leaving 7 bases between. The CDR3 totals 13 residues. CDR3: CASSYSLEYEQYF. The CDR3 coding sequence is TGTGCCAGCAGTTACTCGCTAGAGTACGAGCAGTACTTC.

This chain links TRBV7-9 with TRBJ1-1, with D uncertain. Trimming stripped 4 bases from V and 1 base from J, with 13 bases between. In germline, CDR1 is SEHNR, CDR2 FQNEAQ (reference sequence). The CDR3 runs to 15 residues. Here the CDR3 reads CASSSYRVGNTEAFF. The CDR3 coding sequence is TGTGCCAGCAGCTCCTACCGGGTAGGGAACACTGAAGCTTTCTTT.

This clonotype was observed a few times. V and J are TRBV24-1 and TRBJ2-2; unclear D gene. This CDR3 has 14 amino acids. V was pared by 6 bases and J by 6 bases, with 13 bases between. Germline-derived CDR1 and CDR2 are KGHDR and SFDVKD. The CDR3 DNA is TGTGCCACCAGTAAGCCTTCCCTGTCCGGGGAGCTGTTTTTT. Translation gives CATSKPSLSGELFF.

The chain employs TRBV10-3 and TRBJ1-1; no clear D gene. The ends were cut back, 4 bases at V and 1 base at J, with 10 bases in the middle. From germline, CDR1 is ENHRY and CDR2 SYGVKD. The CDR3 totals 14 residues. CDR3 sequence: CAISGNHPNTEAFF. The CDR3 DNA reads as TGTGCCATCAGTGGCAACCACCCGAACACTGAAGCTTTCTTT.

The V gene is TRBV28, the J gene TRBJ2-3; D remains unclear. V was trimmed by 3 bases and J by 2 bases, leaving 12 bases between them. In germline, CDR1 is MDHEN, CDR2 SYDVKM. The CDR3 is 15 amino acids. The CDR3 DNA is TGTGCCAGCAGTTTTCTAGGGTCGAACACAGATACGCAGTATTTT. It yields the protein CASSFLGSNTDTQYF.

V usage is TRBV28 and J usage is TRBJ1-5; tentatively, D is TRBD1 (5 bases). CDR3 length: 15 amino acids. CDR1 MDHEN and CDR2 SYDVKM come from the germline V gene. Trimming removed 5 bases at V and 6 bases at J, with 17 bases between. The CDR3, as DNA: TGTGCCAGCAGTCCTACCTCGGGGCCGGGTCAGCCCCAGCATTTT. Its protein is CASSPTSGPGQPQHF.

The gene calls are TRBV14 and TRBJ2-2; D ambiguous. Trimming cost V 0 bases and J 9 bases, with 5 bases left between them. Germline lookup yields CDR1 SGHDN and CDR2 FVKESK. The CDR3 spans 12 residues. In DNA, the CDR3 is TGTGCCAGCAGCCAAGATAGGAGGGAGCTGTTTTTT. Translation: CASSQDRRELFF.

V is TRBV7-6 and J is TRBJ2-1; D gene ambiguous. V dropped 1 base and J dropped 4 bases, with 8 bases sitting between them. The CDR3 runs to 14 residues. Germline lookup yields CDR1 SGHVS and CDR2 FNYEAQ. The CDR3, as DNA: TGTGCCAGCAGCTTAGGCAGGAGATACAATGAGCAGTTCTTC. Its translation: CASSLGRRYNEQFF.

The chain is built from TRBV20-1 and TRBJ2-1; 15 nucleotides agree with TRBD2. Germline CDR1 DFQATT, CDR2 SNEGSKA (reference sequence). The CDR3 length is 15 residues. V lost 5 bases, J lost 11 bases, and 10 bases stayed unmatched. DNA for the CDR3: TGCAGTGCTCCTGAAGTGGGACTAGCGGGAGGAAAGCAGTTCTTC. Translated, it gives CSAPEVGLAGGKQFF.

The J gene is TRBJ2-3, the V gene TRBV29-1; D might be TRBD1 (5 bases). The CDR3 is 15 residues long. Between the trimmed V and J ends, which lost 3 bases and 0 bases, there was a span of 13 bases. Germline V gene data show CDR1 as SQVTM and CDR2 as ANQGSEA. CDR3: CSVEGRSTSTDTQYF. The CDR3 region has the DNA TGCAGCGTTGAGGGGCGGAGCACTAGCACAGATACGCAGTATTTT.

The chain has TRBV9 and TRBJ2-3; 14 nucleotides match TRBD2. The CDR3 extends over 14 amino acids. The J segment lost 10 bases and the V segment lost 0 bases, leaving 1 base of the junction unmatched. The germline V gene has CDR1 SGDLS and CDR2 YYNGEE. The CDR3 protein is CASSVGLAGGSQYF. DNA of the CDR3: TGTGCCAGCAGCGTAGGACTAGCGGGGGGGTCGCAGTATTTT.

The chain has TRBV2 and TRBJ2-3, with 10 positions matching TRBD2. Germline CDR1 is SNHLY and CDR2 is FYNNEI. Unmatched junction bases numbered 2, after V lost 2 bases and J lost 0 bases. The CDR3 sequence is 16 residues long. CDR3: CASSERLAGSTDTQYF. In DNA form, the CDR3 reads TGTGCCAGCAGTGAACGACTAGCGGGTAGCACAGATACGCAGTATTTT.

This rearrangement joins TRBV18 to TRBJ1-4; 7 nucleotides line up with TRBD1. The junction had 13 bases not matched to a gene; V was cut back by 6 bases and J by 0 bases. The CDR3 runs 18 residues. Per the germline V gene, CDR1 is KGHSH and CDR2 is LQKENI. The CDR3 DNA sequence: TGTGCCAGCTCGCCCGGTCCCCGGGACAGCGCAACTAATGAAAAACTGTTTTTT. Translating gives CASSPGPRDSATNEKLFF.

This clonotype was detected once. The CDR3 is CAGTKNSYEQYF. In nucleotides, the CDR3 is TGTGCCGGAACAAAGAACTCCTACGAGCAGTACTTC. The chain combines TRBV30 with TRBJ2-7, with D uncertain. Trimming cost V 8 bases and J 0 bases, with 11 bases left between them. The CDR3 has 12 residues. Germline values: CDR1 GTSNPN, CDR2 SVGIG (reference sequence).

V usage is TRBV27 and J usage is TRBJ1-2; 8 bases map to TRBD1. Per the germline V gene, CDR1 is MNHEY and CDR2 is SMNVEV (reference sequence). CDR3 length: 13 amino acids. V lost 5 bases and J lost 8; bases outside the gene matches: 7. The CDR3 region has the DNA TGTGCCAGCAGTCCCAGGGGGCTGCGGGGCTACACCTTC. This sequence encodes CASSPRGLRGYTF.

CDR3 loop: CASRLQGAGETQYF. For the CDR3, the DNA is TGTGCCAGCAGACTACAGGGGGCAGGGGAGACCCAGTACTTC. The chain uses TRBV25-1 and TRBJ2-5; 9 bases are a match to TRBD1. Germline assignment: CDR1 MGHDK and CDR2 SYGVNS. Losses at the gene ends were 6 bases for V and 5 bases for J; bases not matched to a gene: 7. The CDR3 consists of 14 residues.

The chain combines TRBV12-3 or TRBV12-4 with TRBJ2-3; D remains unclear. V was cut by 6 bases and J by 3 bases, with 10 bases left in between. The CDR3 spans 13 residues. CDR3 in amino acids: CASSQDVTDTQYF. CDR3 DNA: TGTGCCAGCAGCCAGGATGTGACAGATACGCAGTATTTT.

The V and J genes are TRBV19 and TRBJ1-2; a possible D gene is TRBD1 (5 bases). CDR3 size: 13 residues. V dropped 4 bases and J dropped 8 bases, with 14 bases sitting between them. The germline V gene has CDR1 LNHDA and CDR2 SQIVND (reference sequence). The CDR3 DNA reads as TGTGCCAGTAGTACCCTCGGGGCCTGGGGCTACACCTTC. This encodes CASSTLGAWGYTF.

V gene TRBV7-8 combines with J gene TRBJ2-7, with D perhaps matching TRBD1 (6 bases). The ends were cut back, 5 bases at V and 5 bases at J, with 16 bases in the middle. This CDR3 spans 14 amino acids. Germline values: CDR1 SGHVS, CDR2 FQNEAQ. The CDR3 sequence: CASSPDAGADEQYF. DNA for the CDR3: TGTGCCAGCAGCCCAGACGCAGGGGCCGACGAGCAGTACTTC.

CDR3 DNA sequence: TGTGCCAGCAGCTCGGGACTAGCGAACACCGGGGAGCTGTTTTTT. This encodes CASSSGLANTGELFF. The chain uses TRBV7-9 and TRBJ2-2; 8 bases fit TRBD2. Germline assignment: CDR1 SEHNR and CDR2 FQNEAQ (reference sequence). CDR3 size: 15 residues. J lost 0 bases, V lost 4 bases, and 1 base had no gene match.

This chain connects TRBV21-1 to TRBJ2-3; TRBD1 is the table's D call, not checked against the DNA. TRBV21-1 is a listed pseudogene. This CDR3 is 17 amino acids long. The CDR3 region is CASSKGGPRGVADTQYF. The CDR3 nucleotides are TGTGCCAGCAGCAAAGGGGGCCCCCGAGGGGTGGCAGATACGCAGTATTTT.